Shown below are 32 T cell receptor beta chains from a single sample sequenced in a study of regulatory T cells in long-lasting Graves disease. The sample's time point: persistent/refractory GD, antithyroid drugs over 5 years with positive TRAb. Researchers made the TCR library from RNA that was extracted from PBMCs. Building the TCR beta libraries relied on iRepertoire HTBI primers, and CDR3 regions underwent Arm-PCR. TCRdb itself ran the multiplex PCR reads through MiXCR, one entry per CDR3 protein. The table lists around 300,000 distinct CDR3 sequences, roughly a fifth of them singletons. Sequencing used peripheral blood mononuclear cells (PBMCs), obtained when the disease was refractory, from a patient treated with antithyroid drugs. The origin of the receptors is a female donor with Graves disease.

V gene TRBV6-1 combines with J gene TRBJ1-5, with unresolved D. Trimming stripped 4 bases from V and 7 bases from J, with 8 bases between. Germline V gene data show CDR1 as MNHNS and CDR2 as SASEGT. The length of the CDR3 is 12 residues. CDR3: CASSVRFQPQHF. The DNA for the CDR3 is TGTGCCAGCAGTGTCAGATTCCAGCCCCAGCATTTT.

CDR3 region: CASSQQGATNEKLFF. The CDR3, as DNA: TGTGCCAGCAGCCAACAGGGAGCAACTAATGAAAAACTGTTTTTT. The rearrangement uses TRBV3-1 and TRBJ1-4; the D gene is possibly TRBD1 (5 bases). Germline-derived CDR1 and CDR2 are LGHDT and YNNKEL (reference sequence). This CDR3 contains 15 residues. V was cut by 2 bases and J by 0 bases, with 7 bases left in between.

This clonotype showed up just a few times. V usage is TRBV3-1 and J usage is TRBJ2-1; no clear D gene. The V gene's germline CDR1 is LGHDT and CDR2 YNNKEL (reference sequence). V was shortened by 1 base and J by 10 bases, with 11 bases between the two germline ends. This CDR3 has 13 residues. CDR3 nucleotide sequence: TGTGCCAGCAGCCAAGTTAGTGCGGAAGAGCAGTTCTTC. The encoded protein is CASSQVSAEEQFF.

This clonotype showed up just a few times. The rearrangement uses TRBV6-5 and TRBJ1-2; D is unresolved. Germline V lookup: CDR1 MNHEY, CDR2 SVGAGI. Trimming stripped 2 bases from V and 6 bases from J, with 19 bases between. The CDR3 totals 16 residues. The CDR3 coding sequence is TGTGCCAGCAGTTACGGTTCCTCATGGGGTTCTCATGGCTACACCTTC. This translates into CASSYGSSWGSHGYTF.

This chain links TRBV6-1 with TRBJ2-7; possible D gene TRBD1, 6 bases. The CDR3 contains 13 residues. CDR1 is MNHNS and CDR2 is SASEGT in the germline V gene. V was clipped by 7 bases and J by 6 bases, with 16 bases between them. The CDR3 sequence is CASNGQTGGEQYF. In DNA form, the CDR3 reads TGTGCCAGCAATGGACAGACCGGAGGCGAGCAGTACTTC.

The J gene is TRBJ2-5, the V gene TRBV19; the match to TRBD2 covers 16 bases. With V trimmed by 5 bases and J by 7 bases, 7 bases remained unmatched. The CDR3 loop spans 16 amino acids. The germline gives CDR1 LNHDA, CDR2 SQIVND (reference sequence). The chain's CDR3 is CASSPGLAGGAGTQYF. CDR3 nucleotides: TGTGCCAGTAGTCCGGGACTAGCGGGAGGGGCAGGGACCCAGTACTTC. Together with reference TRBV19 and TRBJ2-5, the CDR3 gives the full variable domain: DGGITQSPKYLFRKEGQNVTLSCEQNLNHDAMYWYRQDPGQGLRLIYYSQIVNDFQKGDIAEGYSVSREKKESFPLTVTSAQKNPTAFYLCASSPGLAGGAGTQYFGPGTRLLVL.

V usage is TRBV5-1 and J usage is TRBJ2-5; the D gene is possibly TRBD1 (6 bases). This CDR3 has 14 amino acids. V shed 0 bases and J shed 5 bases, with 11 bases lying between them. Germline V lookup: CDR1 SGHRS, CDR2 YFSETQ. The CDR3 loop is CASSLVGGSETQYF. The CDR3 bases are TGCGCCAGCAGCTTGGTAGGGGGTTCGGAGACCCAGTACTTC.

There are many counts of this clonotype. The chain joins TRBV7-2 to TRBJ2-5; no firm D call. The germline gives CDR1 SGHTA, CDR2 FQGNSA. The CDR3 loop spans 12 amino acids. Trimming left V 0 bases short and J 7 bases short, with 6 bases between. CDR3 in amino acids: CASSLASGTQYF. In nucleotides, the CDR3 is TGTGCCAGCAGCTTAGCTTCGGGGACCCAGTACTTC.

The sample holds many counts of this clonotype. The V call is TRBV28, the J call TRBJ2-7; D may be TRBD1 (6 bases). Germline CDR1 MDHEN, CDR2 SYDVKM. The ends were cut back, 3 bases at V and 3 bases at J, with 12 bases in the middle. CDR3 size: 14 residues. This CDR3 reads CASSLDSSYYEQYF. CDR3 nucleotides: TGTGCCAGCAGTTTGGACAGCAGTTACTACGAGCAGTACTTC.

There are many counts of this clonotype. CDR3 sequence (DNA): TGTGCCAGCAGTTTAAGGAGGGTAACCTACGAGCAGTACTTC. Residues: CASSLRRVTYEQYF. The genes are TRBV28 and TRBJ2-7, with D perhaps matching TRBD2 (6 bases). Trimming left V 2 bases short and J 2 bases short, with 10 bases between. From germline, CDR1 is MDHEN and CDR2 SYDVKM. The CDR3 consists of 14 residues.

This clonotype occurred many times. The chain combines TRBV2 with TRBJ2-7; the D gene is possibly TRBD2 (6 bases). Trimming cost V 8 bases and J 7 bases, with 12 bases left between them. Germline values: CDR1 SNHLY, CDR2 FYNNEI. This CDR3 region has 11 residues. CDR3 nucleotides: TGTGCCAGCTTCTCTAGCGTAGAGCAGTACTTC. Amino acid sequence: CASFSSVEQYF.

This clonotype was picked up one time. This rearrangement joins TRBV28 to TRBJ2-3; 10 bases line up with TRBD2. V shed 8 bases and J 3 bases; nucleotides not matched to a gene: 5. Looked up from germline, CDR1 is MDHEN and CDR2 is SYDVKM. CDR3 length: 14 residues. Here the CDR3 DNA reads TGTGCCAGCCTAAGCGGGAGGGGGACAGATACGCAGTATTTT. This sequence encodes CASLSGRGTDTQYF.

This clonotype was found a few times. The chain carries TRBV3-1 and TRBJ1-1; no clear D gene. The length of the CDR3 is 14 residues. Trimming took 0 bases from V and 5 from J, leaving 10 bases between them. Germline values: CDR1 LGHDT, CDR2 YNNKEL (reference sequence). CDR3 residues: CASSQDTTLTEAFF. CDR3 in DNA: TGTGCCAGCAGCCAAGACACCACCCTGACTGAAGCTTTCTTT.

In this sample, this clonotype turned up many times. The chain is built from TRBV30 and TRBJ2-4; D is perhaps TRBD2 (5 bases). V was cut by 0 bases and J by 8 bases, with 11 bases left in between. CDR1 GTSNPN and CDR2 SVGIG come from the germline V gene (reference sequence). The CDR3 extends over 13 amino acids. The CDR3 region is CAWSVLVEDIQYF. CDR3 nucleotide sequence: TGTGCCTGGAGTGTACTAGTAGAGGACATTCAGTACTTC.

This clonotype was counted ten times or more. CDR3 loop: CASSEYASEQETQYF. CDR3 DNA: TGTGCCAGCAGTGAATACGCTAGCGAGCAAGAGACCCAGTACTTC. The chain carries TRBV2 and TRBJ2-5; TRBD2 might be the D (6 bases). Germline V CDR1 and CDR2: SNHLY, FYNNEI. Trimming left V 2 bases short and J 2 bases short, with 12 bases between. The CDR3 is 15 amino acids.

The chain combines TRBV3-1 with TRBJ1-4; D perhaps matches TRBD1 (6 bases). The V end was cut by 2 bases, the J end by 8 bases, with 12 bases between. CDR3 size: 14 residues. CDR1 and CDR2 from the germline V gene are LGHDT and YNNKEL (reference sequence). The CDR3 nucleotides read TGTGCCAGCAGCCAACAGGGGTTCTACGAAAAACTGTTTTTT. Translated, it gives CASSQQGFYEKLFF.

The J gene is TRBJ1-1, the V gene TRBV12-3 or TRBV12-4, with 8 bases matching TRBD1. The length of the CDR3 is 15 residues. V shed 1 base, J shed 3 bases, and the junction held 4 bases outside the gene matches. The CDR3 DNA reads TGTGCCAGCAGTTTAGAAGGCAGGGGGCACACTGAAGCTTTCTTT. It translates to CASSLEGRGHTEAFF.

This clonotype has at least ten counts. As DNA, the CDR3 is TGTGCCAGCAGTTTCGAGACAGGGCATCAGCCCCAGCATTTT. Translated, it gives CASSFETGHQPQHF. This chain connects TRBV6-5 to TRBJ1-5; 7 bases agree with TRBD1. Germline CDR1 MNHEY, CDR2 SVGAGI. Trimming at V came to 4 bases and at J to 5 bases, leaving 5 bases not matched to a gene. There are 14 residues in the CDR3.

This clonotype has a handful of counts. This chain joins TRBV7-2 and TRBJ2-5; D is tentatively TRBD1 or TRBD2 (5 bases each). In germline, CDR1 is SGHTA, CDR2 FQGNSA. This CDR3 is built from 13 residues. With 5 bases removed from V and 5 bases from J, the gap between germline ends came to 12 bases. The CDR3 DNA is TGTGCCAGCAGCCGGGTGGGGGTGGAGACCCAGTACTTC. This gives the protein CASSRVGVETQYF.

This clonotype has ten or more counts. The CDR3 region is CASSYSIAMSSYEQYF. Here the CDR3 DNA reads TGTGCCAGCAGTTACTCAATCGCTATGTCTTCCTACGAGCAGTACTTC. The chain joins TRBV6-5 to TRBJ2-7, with no clear D. The germline gives CDR1 MNHEY, CDR2 SVGAGI. The CDR3 covers 16 residues. Trimming took 0 bases from V and 1 from J, leaving 13 bases between them.

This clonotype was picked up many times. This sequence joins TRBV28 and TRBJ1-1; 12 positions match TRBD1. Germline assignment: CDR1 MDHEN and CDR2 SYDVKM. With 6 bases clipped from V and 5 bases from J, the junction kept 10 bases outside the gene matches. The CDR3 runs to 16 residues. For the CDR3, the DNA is TGTGCCAGCAGCCTTGGGACAGGGGGCGTGTTGACTGAAGCTTTCTTT. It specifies CASSLGTGGVLTEAFF.

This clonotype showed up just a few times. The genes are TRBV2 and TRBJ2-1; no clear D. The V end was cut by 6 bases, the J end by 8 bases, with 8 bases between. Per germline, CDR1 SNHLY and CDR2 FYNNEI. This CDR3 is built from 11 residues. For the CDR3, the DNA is TGTGCCAGCAGAGGTGGGTATGAGCAGTTCTTC. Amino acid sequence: CASRGGYEQFF. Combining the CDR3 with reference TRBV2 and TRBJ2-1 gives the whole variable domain EPEVTQTPSHQVTQMGQEVILRCVPISNHLYFYWYRQILGQKVEFLVSFYNNEISEKSEIFDDQFSVERPDGSNFTLKIRSTKLEDSAMYFCASRGGYEQFFGPGTRLTVL.

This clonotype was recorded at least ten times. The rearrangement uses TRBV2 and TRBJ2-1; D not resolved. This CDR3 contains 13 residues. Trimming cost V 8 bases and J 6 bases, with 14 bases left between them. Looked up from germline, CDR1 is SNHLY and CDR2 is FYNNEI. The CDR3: CASQTDLLNEQFF. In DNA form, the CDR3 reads TGTGCCAGCCAGACGGATCTGCTCAATGAGCAGTTCTTC.

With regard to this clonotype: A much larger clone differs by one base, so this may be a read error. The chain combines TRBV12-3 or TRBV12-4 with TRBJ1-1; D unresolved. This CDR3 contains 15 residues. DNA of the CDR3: TGTGCCGGCAGTTTCGGGATTAATTTGAACACTGAAGCTTTCTTT. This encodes CAGSFGINLNTEAFF.

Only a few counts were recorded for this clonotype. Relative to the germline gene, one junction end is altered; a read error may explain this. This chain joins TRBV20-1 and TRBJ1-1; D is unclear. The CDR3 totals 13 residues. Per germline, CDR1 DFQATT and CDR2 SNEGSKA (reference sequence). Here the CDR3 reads CSANIPEPTSPFF. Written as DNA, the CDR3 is TGCAGCGCTAACATACCCGAACCCACAAGTCCTTTCTTT.

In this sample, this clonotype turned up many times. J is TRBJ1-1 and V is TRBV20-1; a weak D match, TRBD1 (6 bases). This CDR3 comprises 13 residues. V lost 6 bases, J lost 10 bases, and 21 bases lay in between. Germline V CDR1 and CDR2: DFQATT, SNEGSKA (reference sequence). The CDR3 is CSAYLGTPDRAFF. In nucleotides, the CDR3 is TGCAGTGCGTACCTGGGGACACCTGATAGAGCTTTCTTT.

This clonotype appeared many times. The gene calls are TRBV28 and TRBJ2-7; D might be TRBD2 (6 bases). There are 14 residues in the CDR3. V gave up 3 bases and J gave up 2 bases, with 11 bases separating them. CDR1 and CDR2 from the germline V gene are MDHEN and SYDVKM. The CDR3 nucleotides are TGTGCCAGCAGTTTGTTGCGGGATACCTACGAGCAGTACTTC. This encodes CASSLLRDTYEQYF.

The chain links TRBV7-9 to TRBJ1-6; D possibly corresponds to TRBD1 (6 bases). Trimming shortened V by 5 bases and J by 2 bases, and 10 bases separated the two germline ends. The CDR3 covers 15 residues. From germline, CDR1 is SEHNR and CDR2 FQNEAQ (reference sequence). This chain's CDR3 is CASSVEGAYNSPLHF. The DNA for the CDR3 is TGTGCCAGCAGCGTGGAGGGGGCCTATAATTCACCCCTCCACTTT.

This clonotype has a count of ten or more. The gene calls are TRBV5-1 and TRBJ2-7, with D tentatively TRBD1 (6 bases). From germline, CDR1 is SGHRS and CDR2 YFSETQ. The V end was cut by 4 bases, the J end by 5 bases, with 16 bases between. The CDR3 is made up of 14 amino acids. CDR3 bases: TGCGCCAGCAGCCCAGGACAGTTGGGTCACGAGCAGTACTTC. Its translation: CASSPGQLGHEQYF.

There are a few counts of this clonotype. The DNA for the CDR3 is TGCAGTGCTGACACAGGGTCTAGCAATCAGCCCCAGCATTTT. This encodes CSADTGSSNQPQHF. This chain links TRBV20-1 with TRBJ1-5; TRBD1 might be the D (6 bases). The germline V gene has CDR1 DFQATT and CDR2 SNEGSKA (reference sequence). The ends were cut back, 5 bases at V and 0 bases at J, with 11 bases in the middle. The CDR3 contains 14 residues.

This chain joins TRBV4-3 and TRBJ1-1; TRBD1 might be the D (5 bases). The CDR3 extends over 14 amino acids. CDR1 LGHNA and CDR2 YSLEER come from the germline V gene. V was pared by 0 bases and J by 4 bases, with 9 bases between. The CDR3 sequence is CASSQDPQGTEAFF. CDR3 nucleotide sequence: TGCGCCAGCAGCCAAGATCCCCAGGGCACTGAAGCTTTCTTT.

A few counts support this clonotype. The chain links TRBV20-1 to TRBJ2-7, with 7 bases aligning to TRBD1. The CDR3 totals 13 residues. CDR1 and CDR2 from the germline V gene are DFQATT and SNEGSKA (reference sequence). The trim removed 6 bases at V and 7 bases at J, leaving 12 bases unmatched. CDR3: CSAVRGTVSEQYF. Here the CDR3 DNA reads TGCAGTGCCGTTAGAGGGACAGTAAGTGAGCAGTACTTC.